Listed below are T cell receptor beta chains from one sample, sequenced in a study of OX40 agonist ivuxolimab in advanced cancers. The table came from immunoSEQ multiplex PCR; TCRdb's copy has only in-frame clones and leaves some out. Here the sample spans approximately 56,000 clones, about nine tenths being singletons. Sample: CD4+ or CD8+ T cells sorted from blood, taken in a trial of the OX40 agonist ivuxolimab. These receptors all stem from an adult with an advanced solid tumor such as melanoma, head and neck, liver or kidney cancer. The CDR3 runs from the conserved cysteine through the conserved F or W. D genes are given only for firm matches. Expanded clones get a size class; other rows say once, few or many, or leave the size out.

once,TRBJ2-6,TRBD1,18,TRBV28,CASSSGTGLLSGANVLTF,TGTGCCAGCAGTAGCGGGACAGGGTTACTCTCTGGGGCCAACGTCCTGACTTTC
-,TRBJ1-1,TRBD1,15,TRBV5-1,CASSFGDRGWDEAFF,TGTGCCAGCAGCTTCGGGGACAGGGGATGGGATGAAGCTTTCTTT
-,TRBJ2-2,-,15,TRBV27,CASTPILTNTGELFF,TGTGCCAGCACGCCCATACTTACGAACACCGGGGAGCTGTTTTTT
-,TRBJ2-3,TRBD1,15,TRBV5-1,CASSPRDRATDTQYF,TGCGCCAGCAGCCCCCGGGACAGGGCAACAGATACGCAGTATTTT
-,TRBJ1-1,-,14,TRBV28,CASSVPLTLPEAFF,TGTGCCAGCAGTGTCCCCTTGACTCTTCCTGAAGCTTTCTTT
-,TRBJ1-2,-,16,TRBV12-5,CASGLVLGQTKYGYTF,TGTGCTAGTGGTTTGGTTCTCGGACAGACTAAATATGGCTACACCTTC
-,TRBJ1-1,-,15,TRBV9,CASSVDSNSDTEAFF,TGTGCCAGCAGCGTAGACTCGAATTCGGACACTGAAGCTTTCTTT
-,TRBJ1-6,TRBD1,14,TRBV6-6,CASSKGQRNSPLHF,TGTGCCAGCAGTAAGGGACAGAGAAATTCACCCCTCCACTTT
-,TRBJ1-4,-,12,TRBV7-6,CASSHRNEKLFF,TGTGCCAGCAGCCACAGGAATGAAAAACTGTTTTTT
-,TRBJ2-3,-,14,TRBV27,CASSLDWIADTQYF,TGTGCCAGCAGTTTAGATTGGATAGCAGATACGCAGTATTTT
-,TRBJ1-5,-,15,TRBV5-6,CASSLQLNGNQPQHF,TGTGCCAGCAGCCTACAACTGAATGGCAATCAGCCCCAGCATTTT
-,TRBJ2-7,TRBD1,18,TRBV7-2,CASSLSLGAGQGGHEQYF,TGTGCCAGCAGCTTATCCCTCGGGGCGGGACAGGGGGGACACGAGCAGTACTTC
-,TRBJ2-2,-,16,TRBV27,CASRAVANLNTGELFF,TGTGCCAGCAGGGCAGTAGCCAACCTAAACACCGGGGAGCTGTTTTTT
-,TRBJ2-2,-,13,TRBV4-1,CASSQGPAGELFF,TGCGCCAGCAGCCAAGGCCCAGCCGGGGAGCTGTTTTTT
once,TRBJ1-1,-,15,TRBV5-1,CASSYTGARGPEAFF,TGCGCCAGCAGCTATACAGGCGCCCGAGGGCCTGAAGCTTTCTTT
-,TRBJ2-5,-,14,TRBV7-2,CASSFIAMRETQYF,TGTGCCAGCAGCTTTATCGCCATGCGGGAGACCCAGTACTTC
-,TRBJ2-1,-,14,TRBV11-2,CASSDWRGVAEQFF,TGTGCCAGCAGCGACTGGCGGGGCGTAGCTGAGCAGTTCTTC
-,TRBJ2-5,TRBD2,16,TRBV29-1,CSATGTSGGWGETQYF,TGCAGCGCTACCGGGACTAGCGGGGGATGGGGGGAGACCCAGTACTTC
-,TRBJ2-7,TRBD2,14,TRBV5-4,CASSLPGGTYEQYF,TGTGCCAGCAGCTTACCGGGGGGTACCTACGAGCAGTACTTC
-,TRBJ2-1,TRBD2,15,TRBV19,CASSTGTSGINEQFF,TGTGCCAGTAGTACCGGGACTAGCGGGATCAATGAGCAGTTCTTC
-,TRBJ1-1,TRBD1,15,TRBV28,CASSLSRGGGTEAFF,TGTGCCAGCAGTTTGTCCAGGGGGGGAGGAACTGAAGCTTTCTTT
-,TRBJ2-1,-,16,TRBV5-4,CASSLIRLVAYNEQFF,TGTGCCAGCAGCTTGATAAGACTAGTGGCCTACAATGAGCAGTTCTTC
-,TRBJ2-1,TRBD1,20,TRBV29-1,CSVRLSGTGVSGSAYNEQFF,TGCAGCGTTAGATTGAGCGGGACAGGGGTGTCGGGAAGCGCCTACAATGAGCAGTTCTTC
-,TRBJ1-5,TRBD1,15,TRBV11-2,CASSPGQKINQPQHF,TGTGCCAGCAGCCCGGGACAGAAGATAAATCAGCCCCAGCATTTT
-,TRBJ2-7,-,16,TRBV18,CASSPAESGPIGEQYF,TGTGCCAGCTCACCAGCTGAATCGGGTCCAATCGGCGAGCAGTACTTC
-,TRBJ2-1,TRBD2,15,TRBV10-3,CAISVRTSGRGEQFF,TGTGCCATCAGTGTCCGAACTAGCGGGAGAGGTGAGCAGTTCTTC
-,TRBJ2-1,TRBD1,16,TRBV29-1,CSAGQGAISSYNEQFF,TGCAGCGCGGGACAGGGGGCTATTAGCTCCTACAATGAGCAGTTCTTC
-,TRBJ1-5,-,17,TRBV4-1,CASSQVPLLKGNQPQHF,TGCGCCAGCAGCCAAGTACCCCTTTTGAAAGGCAATCAGCCCCAGCATTTT
few,TRBJ2-3,-,14,TRBV5-1,CASSLDSGTDTQYF,TGCGCCAGCAGCTTGGACAGTGGCACAGATACGCAGTATTTT
-,TRBJ1-3,-,15,TRBV6-5,CASRGGLISGNTIYF,TGTGCCAGCAGGGGGGGACTGATCTCTGGAAACACCATATATTTT
-,TRBJ2-3,TRBD2,16,TRBV5-4,CASSPSGGVGTDTQYF,TGTGCCAGCAGCCCTAGCGGGGGGGTTGGAACAGATACGCAGTATTTT
-,TRBJ2-3,-,13,TRBV29-1,CSGSRVVKDTQYF,TGCAGCGGTTCTAGGGTCGTCAAAGATACGCAGTATTTT
-,TRBJ2-7,-,12,TRBV7-2,CASSRVGYEQYF,TGTGCCAGCAGCAGAGTCGGATACGAGCAGTACTTC
-,TRBJ1-2,TRBD1,13,TRBV6-5,CASTAGQGAGYTF,TGTGCCAGCACTGCGGGACAGGGCGCTGGCTACACCTTC
few,TRBJ1-1,-,12,TRBV29-1,CSVGQARVEAFF,TGCAGCGTTGGGCAGGCGAGGGTTGAAGCTTTCTTT
-,TRBJ1-6,-,15,TRBV1,CTSSQQNRGHSPLHF,TGCACCAGCAGCCAACAAAACAGGGGTCATTCACCCCTCCACTTT
-,TRBJ2-1,TRBD1,14,TRBV28,CASSLGQEPSKQFF,TGTGCCAGCAGTTTAGGACAGGAACCTAGTAAGCAGTTCTTC
-,TRBJ2-7,TRBD2,16,TRBV18,CASSSPGGSGSYEQYF,TGTGCCAGCTCATCCCCCGGGGGTAGCGGGAGCTACGAGCAGTACTTC
-,TRBJ1-5,-,15,TRBV6-6,CASSYSGGSEQPQHF,TGTGCCAGCAGTTACTCCGGGGGTTCTGAACAGCCCCAGCATTTT